The 9 T cell receptor beta chains below come from one sample, sequenced in a study of blood T cell dynamics during melanoma immunotherapy. TCRdb keeps only in-frame clones here, not all; method: immunoSEQ multiplex PCR. The table has about 4,800 clones, about 87% seen once. Time point denoted: pre-treatment baseline. Here the sequenced sample was blood, taken from a patient treated with checkpoint blockade. The receptor set was obtained from a human donor with melanoma.

The chain joins TRBV13 to TRBJ1-4, with a tentative D call TRBD1 (5 bases). CDR1 and CDR2 from the germline V gene are PRHDT and FYEKMQ (reference sequence). Between the trimmed V and J ends, which lost 8 bases and 8 bases, there was a span of 18 bases. The CDR3 loop spans 14 amino acids. DNA for the CDR3: TGTGCCAGCGCTTCAAGGGGAGTAGGGGAAAAACTGTTTTTT. Translation: CASASRGVGEKLFF.

The chain recombines TRBV7-8 with TRBJ2-5; 8 bases align to TRBD1. The CDR3 spans 13 residues. The V segment lost 6 bases and the J segment 7 bases; nucleotides outside the gene matches: 7. Looked up from germline, CDR1 is SGHVS and CDR2 is FQNEAQ. CDR3 loop: CASRDRGWRTQYF. The DNA for the CDR3 is TGTGCCAGCAGAGACAGGGGTTGGAGGACCCAGTACTTC.

This clone was counted only a few times. CDR3: CASSLGGVNTEAFF. In nucleotides, the CDR3 is TGTGCCAGCAGCTTGGGAGGGGTGAACACTGAAGCTTTCTTT. The rearrangement joins TRBV5-4 to TRBJ1-1; D is perhaps TRBD1 (5 bases). The CDR3 covers 14 residues. Trimming left V 0 bases short and J 0 bases short, with 6 bases between. Germline CDR1 SGHNT, CDR2 YYREEE (reference sequence).

CDR3 nucleotide sequence: TGTGCCAGCAACCATAAACAGGGGATTGCGAGGGAGCAGTACTTC. Protein product: CASNHKQGIAREQYF. This rearrangement joins TRBV9 to TRBJ2-7, with TRBD1 matching 7 bases. Germline V gene lookup returns CDR1 SGDLS and CDR2 YYNGEE. The ends lost 6 bases at V and 7 bases at J; junction bases unmatched: 16. This CDR3 has 15 residues.

V is TRBV7-2 and J is TRBJ1-1; D is undetermined. Germline V gives CDR1 SGHTA, CDR2 FQGNSA. The CDR3 loop spans 13 amino acids. The V gene lost 3 bases and the J gene lost 4 bases, with 9 bases spanning the gap. The CDR3 bases are TGTGCCAGCAGCTTGCCTCGAAGCACTGAAGCTTTCTTT. The encoded protein is CASSLPRSTEAFF.

The V call is TRBV27, the J call TRBJ2-2; either TRBD1 or TRBD2 may supply D (6 bases each). Germline values: CDR1 MNHEY, CDR2 SMNVEV (reference sequence). This CDR3 is 19 amino acids long. Between the trimmed V and J ends, which lost 0 bases and 5 bases, there was a span of 22 bases. The CDR3 bases are TGTGCCAGCAGTTTATCGGCCCTGGGAAGGGGGGCAGGGACCGGGGAGCTGTTTTTT. Amino acids: CASSLSALGRGAGTGELFF.

The genes are TRBV18 and TRBJ2-7, with 7 nucleotides matching TRBD1. The CDR3 is made up of 14 amino acids. V shed 0 bases and J 2 bases; nucleotides not matched to a gene: 1. Germline assignment: CDR1 KGHSH and CDR2 LQKENI. The CDR3 loop reads CASSPPDRAYEQYF. The CDR3 DNA reads as TGTGCCAGCTCACCACCCGACAGGGCCTACGAGCAGTACTTC.

The rearrangement joins TRBV28 to TRBJ1-1; D call uncertain. The length of the CDR3 is 13 residues. The V gene's germline CDR1 is MDHEN and CDR2 SYDVKM. The V gene lost 5 bases and the J gene lost 6 bases, with 13 bases spanning the gap. The CDR3 loop reads CASSLYIESEAFF. CDR3 coding DNA: TGTGCCAGCAGTCTTTACATCGAGTCTGAAGCTTTCTTT.

J is TRBJ1-3 and V is TRBV11-2; the D is unclear. This CDR3 comprises 12 residues. The V end was cut by 4 bases, the J end by 4 bases, with 5 bases between. In germline, CDR1 is SGHAT, CDR2 FQNNGV. DNA of the CDR3: TGTGCCAGCAGCTATTGGGGAAACACCATATATTTT. Amino acids: CASSYWGNTIYF. The full variable domain, its missing parts supplied by reference TRBV11-2 and TRBJ1-3, is EAGVAQSPRYKIIEKRQSVAFWCNPISGHATLYWYQQILGQGPKLLIQFQNNGVVDDSQLPKDRFSAERLKGVDSTLKIQPAKLEDSAVYLCASSYWGNTIYFGEGSWLTVV.